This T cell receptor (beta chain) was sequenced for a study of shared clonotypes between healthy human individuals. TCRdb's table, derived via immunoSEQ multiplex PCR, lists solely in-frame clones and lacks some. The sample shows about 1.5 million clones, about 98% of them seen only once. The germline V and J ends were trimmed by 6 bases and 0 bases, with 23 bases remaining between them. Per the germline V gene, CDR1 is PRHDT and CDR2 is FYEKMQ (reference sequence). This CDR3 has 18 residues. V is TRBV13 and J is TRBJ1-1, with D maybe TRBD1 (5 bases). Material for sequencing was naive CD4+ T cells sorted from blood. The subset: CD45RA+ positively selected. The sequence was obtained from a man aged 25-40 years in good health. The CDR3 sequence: CASRHRDFSPGVNTEAFF. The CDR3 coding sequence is TGTGCCAGCAGGCACCGGGACTTCTCACCCGGGGTGAACACTGAAGCTTTCTTT.